These T cell receptor beta chains were read from a single sample in a study of blood T cells in healthy people across ages. One entry per CDR3 protein, called by TCRdb with MiXCR from the 5' RACE reads. The sample holds roughly 1,800,000 distinct CDR3 sequences, about 50% seen once. Sequencing was done on a sample of blood. These receptors originate from a woman in her 40s in good health. CDR3s include the opening cysteine and the closing phenylalanine or tryptophan. D genes are given only for firm matches. Some rows mark clone size as missing; the rest say once, few, many or name a class of expanded clone.

V gene	D gene	clone size	J gene	CDR3 protein	CDR3 DNA
TRBV12-3/TRBV12-4	TRBD2	NA	TRBJ2-5	CASSLGRAGTSGVETQYF	TGTGCCAGCAGTTTAGGGCGTGCGGGGACTAGCGGGGTGGAGACCCAGTACTTC
TRBV6-5	NA	NA	TRBJ1-2	CASRGDNANYGYTF	TGTGCCAGCAGGGGTGACAATGCTAACTATGGCTACACCTTC
TRBV4-2	TRBD1	NA	TRBJ1-4	CASSPAGQGDEKLFF	TGTGCCAGCAGCCCGGCGGGACAGGGCGATGAAAAACTGTTTTTT
TRBV7-2	TRBD1	few	TRBJ2-5	CASSKNKPGTGGWNNEQYF	TGTGCCAGCAGCAAAAACAAACCTGGGACAGGGGGTTGGAACAATGAGCAGTACTTC
TRBV7-9	TRBD2	NA	TRBJ2-1	CASSLAGTTSGNEQFF	TGTGCCAGCAGCTTAGCGGGGACTACCTCCGGCAATGAGCAGTTCTTC
TRBV7-7	NA	many	TRBJ2-6	CASSLGQAGANVLTF	TGTGCCAGCAGCTTAGGACAGGCTGGGGCCAACGTCCTGACTTTC
TRBV12-3/TRBV12-4	NA	NA	TRBJ2-5	CASSVEGRGGQYF	TGTGCCAGCAGTGTAGAGGGCAGGGGCGGCCAGTACTTC
TRBV6-5	NA	NA	TRBJ2-6	CASSYPGTTGANVLTF	TGTGCCAGCAGTTACCCTGGGACAACCGGGGCCAACGTCCTGACTTTC
TRBV5-1	NA	NA	TRBJ2-3	CASSHWPGSEETQYF	TGCGCCAGCAGCCATTGGCCTGGTAGCGAAGAGACGCAGTATTTT
TRBV7-8	NA	few	TRBJ2-7	CASSLNPGSSYEQYF	TGTGCCAGCAGCTTAAATCCCGGGAGCTCCTACGAGCAGTACTTC
TRBV24-1	NA	NA	TRBJ2-5	CATSDRGTASGETQYF	TGTGCCACCAGTGACCGGGGGACAGCGAGTGGAGAGACCCAGTACTTC
TRBV29-1	NA	few	TRBJ1-2	CSVKTGHQGGYTF	TGCAGCGTGAAGACAGGTCATCAGGGGGGCTACACCTTC
TRBV28	NA	NA	TRBJ2-3	CASSFGTPLGTDTQYF	TGTGCCAGCAGTTTCGGGACACCTCTCGGCACAGATACGCAGTATTTT
TRBV6-2/TRBV6-3	TRBD2	many	TRBJ2-5	CASSSGGAGETQYF	TGTGCCAGCAGTAGCGGGGGGGCCGGAGAGACCCAGTACTTC
TRBV7-2	NA	few	TRBJ1-5	CASSSPGPKNQPQHF	TGTGCCAGCAGCTCGCCGGGACCGAAAAATCAGCCCCAGCATTTT
TRBV20-1	NA	NA	TRBJ1-2	CSAVPGGRNYGYTF	TGCAGTGCTGTCCCGGGGGGCCGTAACTATGGCTACACCTTC
TRBV9	NA	NA	TRBJ2-1	CASSVGGDGQFF	TGTGCCAGCAGCGTAGGAGGGGACGGGCAGTTCTTC
TRBV7-2	NA	NA	TRBJ1-2	CASSLDGRGARYYGYTF	TGTGCCAGCAGCTTAGACGGTAGAGGGGCGAGGTACTATGGCTACACCTTC
TRBV7-2	NA	NA	TRBJ1-1	CASSFRQLMNTEAFF	TGTGCCAGCAGCTTTAGACAGCTCATGAACACTGAAGCTTTCTTT
TRBV7-9	NA	once	TRBJ1-1	CASSSDRGAMGTEAFF	TGTGCCAGCAGCTCCGATCGAGGGGCCATGGGGACTGAAGCTTTCTTT
TRBV7-9	TRBD1	NA	TRBJ2-5	CASSDGQGWGETQYF	TGTGCCAGCAGCGACGGACAGGGGTGGGGTGAGACCCAGTACTTC
TRBV15	TRBD1	NA	TRBJ2-7	CATSLPGQGSHYEQYF	TGTGCCACCAGCCTCCCGGGACAGGGGTCCCACTACGAGCAGTACTTC
TRBV5-6	NA	NA	TRBJ2-7	CASSLGQGDCEQYF	TGTGCCAGCAGCTTGGGGCAGGGGGACTGCGAGCAGTACTTC